This T cell receptor beta chain is drawn from a study of blood T cell repertoires in COVID-19. Original methodology: Estimation of nucleated cell counts relied on the amplification of reference gene primers. Profiling relied on immunoSEQ multiplex PCR, and the TCRdb table lists in-frame clones only, not all of them. V and J calls and clone size are those listed in that table; D and trimming were worked out from the DNA. The sample yields about 180,000 clones, approximately 89% seen once. V shed 6 bases, J shed 5 bases, and the junction held 7 bases outside the gene matches. Germline-derived CDR1 and CDR2 are MNHEY and SVGAGI. The CDR3 has 14 residues. This clone has more than one count but fewer than ten. Recruits, aged about 18 to 89 years, lived in 24 US areas. Membership in each cohort depended on participant-reported clinical history.

This TCR was recovered from a man aged 35-49 years who had recovered from COVID-19. The sample was PBMCs or T cells enriched from blood (not recorded which). The V call is TRBV6-5, the J call TRBJ1-1; the match to TRBD1 covers 9 bases. CDR3 region: CASRQTGGYTEAFF. The CDR3 nucleotides read TGTGCCAGCAGGCAGACAGGGGGATATACTGAAGCTTTCTTT.